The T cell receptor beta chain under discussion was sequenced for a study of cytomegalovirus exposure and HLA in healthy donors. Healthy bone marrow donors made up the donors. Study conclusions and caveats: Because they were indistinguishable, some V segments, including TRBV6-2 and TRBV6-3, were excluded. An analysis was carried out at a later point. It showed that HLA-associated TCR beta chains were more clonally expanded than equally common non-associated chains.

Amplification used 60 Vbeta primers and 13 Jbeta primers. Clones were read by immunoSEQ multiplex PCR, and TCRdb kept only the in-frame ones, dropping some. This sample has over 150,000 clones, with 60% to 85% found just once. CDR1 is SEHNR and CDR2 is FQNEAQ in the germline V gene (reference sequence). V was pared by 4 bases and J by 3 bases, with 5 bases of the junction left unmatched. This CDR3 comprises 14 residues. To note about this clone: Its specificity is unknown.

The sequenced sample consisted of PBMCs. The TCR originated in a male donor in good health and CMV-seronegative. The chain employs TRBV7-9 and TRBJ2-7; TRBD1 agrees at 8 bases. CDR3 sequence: CASSSEDRGYEQYF. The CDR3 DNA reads TGTGCCAGCAGCTCGGAAGACAGGGGCTACGAGCAGTACTTC.